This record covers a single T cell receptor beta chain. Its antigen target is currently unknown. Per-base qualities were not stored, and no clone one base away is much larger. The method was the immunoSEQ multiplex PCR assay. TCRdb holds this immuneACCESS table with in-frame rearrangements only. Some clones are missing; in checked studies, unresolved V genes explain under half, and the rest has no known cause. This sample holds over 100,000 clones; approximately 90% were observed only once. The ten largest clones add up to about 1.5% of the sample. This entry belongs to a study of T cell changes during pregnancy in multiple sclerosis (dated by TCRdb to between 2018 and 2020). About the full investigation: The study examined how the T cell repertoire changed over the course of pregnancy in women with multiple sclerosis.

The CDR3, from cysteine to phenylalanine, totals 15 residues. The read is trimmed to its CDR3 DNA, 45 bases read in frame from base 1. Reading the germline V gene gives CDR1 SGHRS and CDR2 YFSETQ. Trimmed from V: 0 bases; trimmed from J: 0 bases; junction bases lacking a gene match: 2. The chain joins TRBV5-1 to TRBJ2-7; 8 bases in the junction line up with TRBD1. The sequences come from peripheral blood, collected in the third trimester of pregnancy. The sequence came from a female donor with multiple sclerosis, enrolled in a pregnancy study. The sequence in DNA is TGCGCCAGCAGCTTGGGACAGGGGAGCTCCTACGAGCAGTACTTC. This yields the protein CASSLGQGSSYEQYF. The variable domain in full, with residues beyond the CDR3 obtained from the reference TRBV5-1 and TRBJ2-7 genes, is KAGVTQTPRYLIKTRGQQVTLSCSPISGHRSVSWYQQTPGQGLQFLFEYFSETQRNKGNFPGRFSGRQFSNSRSEMNVSTLELGDSALYLCASSLGQGSSYEQYFGPGTRLTVT.